This TCR beta chain originates from a study of post-analysis software for immune sequencing data. Study background: The study covered relapsing-remitting, secondary progressive and progressive-relapsing courses of multiple sclerosis. Findings and limits, study-wide: Relative to controls, patients had several TRBV segments at higher frequency, with TRBV5-6, TRBV5-1 and TRBV20-1 among these. Multiple sclerosis patients had significantly lower normalized Chao1 diversity than controls.

At least ten counts were recorded for this clonotype. Antigen: not known. Unique-molecular-identifier-tagged TCR beta cDNA libraries were used. Each sample of roughly 0.95 to 10 million input T cells yielded about 500,000 cDNA molecules, so each molecule approximated one T cell. In TCRdb, the PCR reads were re-called with MiXCR into one record per CDR3 protein. The top ten clones hold 4.6% of a sample with some 890,000 distinct CDR3 sequences, approximately 53% of them seen once. V dropped 6 bases and J dropped 4 bases, with 18 bases sitting between them. CDR1 and CDR2 from the germline V gene are LNHNV and YYDKDF (reference sequence). The CDR3 has 15 residues.

This clonotype was obtained from a girl aged 5-17 years with multiple sclerosis. The chain is built from TRBV15 and TRBJ2-5; D ambiguous. The material sequenced was blood. Here the CDR3 reads CATSPVLGHIETQYF. CDR3 sequence (DNA): TGTGCCACCAGTCCCGTCTTAGGGCACATAGAGACCCAGTACTTC.